A selection of T cell receptor beta chains follows, all from one sample in a study of cytomegalovirus exposure and HLA in healthy donors. Produced via immunoSEQ multiplex PCR; TCRdb's table is partial and in-frame only. Found here are 150,000 or so clones, 70% to 80% of them singletons; the top ten hold around 15%. The sequenced sample was PBMCs. All receptors come from a woman aged 40 to 50 in good health and CMV-seronegative. Each CDR3 is given with its conserved first and last residue. D genes are given only for firm matches. Rows give clone size only sometimes, using once, few, many, or a class for an expanded clone.

v_call	clone_size	d_call	j_call	cdr3_nt	cdr3_aa
TRBV10-3	-	-	TRBJ2-7	TGTGCCATCAGCTCAAGAGGGGGTGCGTACGAGCAGTACTTC	CAISSRGGAYEQYF
TRBV5-1	-	TRBD1	TRBJ2-3	TGCGCCAGCAGCTTGGAAGGGAGACAGGGGTCAGATACGCAGTATTTT	CASSLEGRQGSDTQYF
TRBV7-2	-	-	TRBJ2-4	TGTGCCAGCAGCTTAGGCGGGCCCTCGGCAAACATTCAGTACTTC	CASSLGGPSANIQYF
TRBV27	-	-	TRBJ1-3	TGTGCCAGCAGTTTATCGGCGGGTCTGGGAAACACCATATATTTT	CASSLSAGLGNTIYF
TRBV7-9	once	-	TRBJ2-5	TGTTCCAGCAGCCGAGATCGTGTGGAAGAGACCCAGTACTTC	CSSSRDRVEETQYF
TRBV4-3	few	-	TRBJ2-5	TGCGCCAGCAGCACGTCTACCGCGACGGGGACCCAGTACTTC	CASSTSTATGTQYF
TRBV14	-	TRBD2	TRBJ2-3	TGTGCCAGCAGCCAAGGTGTAGCGGGCGCAGATACGCAGTATTTT	CASSQGVAGADTQYF
TRBV28	-	TRBD1	TRBJ2-5	TGTGCCAGCAGTCCCCCAGGGGGCCTGGAGACCCAGTACTTC	CASSPPGGLETQYF
TRBV7-2	-	TRBD1	TRBJ2-2	TGTGCCAGCAGCAACCGACAGGGTAGCACCGGGGAGCTGTTTTTT	CASSNRQGSTGELFF
TRBV6-5	-	-	TRBJ2-2	TGTGCCAGCAGTTACTCGAAGGGGGACACCGGGGAGCTGTTTTTT	CASSYSKGDTGELFF
TRBV9	-	-	TRBJ2-1	TGTGCCAGCAGCGTAGAGGGGGTGGAGGATGAGCAGTTCTTC	CASSVEGVEDEQFF
TRBV5-1	-	-	TRBJ2-5	TGCGCCAGCAGCTATGGGCAGATCCAAGAGACCCAGTACTTC	CASSYGQIQETQYF
TRBV28	once	-	TRBJ2-7	TGTGCCAGCGCCCAACAGGGCTTATCCGAGCAGTACTTC	CASAQQGLSEQYF
TRBV5-6	-	TRBD1	TRBJ1-4	TGTGCCAGCAGCTTGTTGGTGCAGGGGGCGGAGGGGAGACTGAAACTGTTTTTT	CASSLLVQGAEGRLKLFF
TRBV9	-	-	TRBJ2-5	TGTGCCAGCAGCGGCCCCGGAGAGACCCAGTACTTC	CASSGPGETQYF
TRBV7-7	-	-	TRBJ2-1	TGTGCTAGCAGCTTATCCGGGAACAATGAGCAGTTCTTC	CASSLSGNNEQFF
TRBV19	-	TRBD1	TRBJ1-5	TGTGCCAGTAGATTCGGACAGGTACATCAGCCCCAGCATTTT	CASRFGQVHQPQHF
TRBV6-4	-	TRBD2	TRBJ2-1	TGTGCCAGCAGCCTAATAGCGGGACGGTCCTACAATGAGCAGTTCTTC	CASSLIAGRSYNEQFF
TRBV7-9	-	TRBD1	TRBJ1-1	TGTGCCAGCAGCTTAGATACAGGGGTGGGAGCTTTCTTT	CASSLDTGVGAFF
TRBV29-1	-	TRBD2	TRBJ2-1	TGCAGCGAGGGACTAGCGGGAGACGTTGAGCAGTTCTTC	CSEGLAGDVEQFF
TRBV29-1	-	-	TRBJ2-5	TGCAGCGTGCCAGGAGGGGCTCCTCAAGAGACCCAGTACTTC	CSVPGGAPQETQYF
TRBV6-1	-	TRBD1	TRBJ2-7	TGTGCCATCCTTAGACAGGGGAGTGGCTACGAGCAGTACTTC	CAILRQGSGYEQYF
TRBV5-8	-	TRBD1	TRBJ1-2	TGTGCCAGCGGACTCGACAGGGGACCCTATGGCTACACCTTC	CASGLDRGPYGYTF
TRBV27	-	-	TRBJ1-5	TGTGCCAGCAGTTTAATCAGTTCGTACAATCAGCCCCAGCATTTT	CASSLISSYNQPQHF
TRBV5-8	-	-	TRBJ1-1	TGTGCCAGCAGCTTTGCACAGCTTGAAGCTTTCTTT	CASSFAQLEAFF
TRBV28	-	TRBD2	TRBJ2-5	TGTGCCAGCAGTCCACCGACTAGCGGATTGGAGACCCAGTACTTC	CASSPPTSGLETQYF
TRBV30	-	-	TRBJ2-4	TGTGCCAGCATTACGAGAGCCAAAAACATTCAGTACTTC	CASITRAKNIQYF
TRBV19	-	TRBD1	TRBJ2-2	TGTGCCAGTAGTCCCACAGGGGGCGCGGCCGGGGAGCTGTTTTTT	CASSPTGGAAGELFF
TRBV9	-	-	TRBJ2-7	TGTGCCAGCAGCGTAGAGGCACTACCCCTCTACGAGCAGTACTTC	CASSVEALPLYEQYF
TRBV7-8	-	TRBD2	TRBJ2-7	TGTGCCAGCAGCTTAGGTCGACTAGCGGGATCCTACGAGCAGTACTTC	CASSLGRLAGSYEQYF
TRBV19	-	-	TRBJ1-3	TGTGCCAGTATACCTCCCGGCAGGGGAAGGTTTGGAAACACCATATATTTT	CASIPPGRGRFGNTIYF
TRBV28	once	TRBD1	TRBJ1-2	TGTGCCAGCAGTTCCCCCGGCTCGGGACAGCCTGGGTTGGACACCTTC	CASSSPGSGQPGLDTF
TRBV9	-	-	TRBJ1-5	TGTGCCAGCAGCGTAGATGCAGGGGACCAGCCCCAGCATTTT	CASSVDAGDQPQHF
TRBV5-6	-	-	TRBJ2-7	TGTGCCAGCAGCTTGGTAGGCCAGGAGGCCTACTCCTACGAGCAGTACTTC	CASSLVGQEAYSYEQYF